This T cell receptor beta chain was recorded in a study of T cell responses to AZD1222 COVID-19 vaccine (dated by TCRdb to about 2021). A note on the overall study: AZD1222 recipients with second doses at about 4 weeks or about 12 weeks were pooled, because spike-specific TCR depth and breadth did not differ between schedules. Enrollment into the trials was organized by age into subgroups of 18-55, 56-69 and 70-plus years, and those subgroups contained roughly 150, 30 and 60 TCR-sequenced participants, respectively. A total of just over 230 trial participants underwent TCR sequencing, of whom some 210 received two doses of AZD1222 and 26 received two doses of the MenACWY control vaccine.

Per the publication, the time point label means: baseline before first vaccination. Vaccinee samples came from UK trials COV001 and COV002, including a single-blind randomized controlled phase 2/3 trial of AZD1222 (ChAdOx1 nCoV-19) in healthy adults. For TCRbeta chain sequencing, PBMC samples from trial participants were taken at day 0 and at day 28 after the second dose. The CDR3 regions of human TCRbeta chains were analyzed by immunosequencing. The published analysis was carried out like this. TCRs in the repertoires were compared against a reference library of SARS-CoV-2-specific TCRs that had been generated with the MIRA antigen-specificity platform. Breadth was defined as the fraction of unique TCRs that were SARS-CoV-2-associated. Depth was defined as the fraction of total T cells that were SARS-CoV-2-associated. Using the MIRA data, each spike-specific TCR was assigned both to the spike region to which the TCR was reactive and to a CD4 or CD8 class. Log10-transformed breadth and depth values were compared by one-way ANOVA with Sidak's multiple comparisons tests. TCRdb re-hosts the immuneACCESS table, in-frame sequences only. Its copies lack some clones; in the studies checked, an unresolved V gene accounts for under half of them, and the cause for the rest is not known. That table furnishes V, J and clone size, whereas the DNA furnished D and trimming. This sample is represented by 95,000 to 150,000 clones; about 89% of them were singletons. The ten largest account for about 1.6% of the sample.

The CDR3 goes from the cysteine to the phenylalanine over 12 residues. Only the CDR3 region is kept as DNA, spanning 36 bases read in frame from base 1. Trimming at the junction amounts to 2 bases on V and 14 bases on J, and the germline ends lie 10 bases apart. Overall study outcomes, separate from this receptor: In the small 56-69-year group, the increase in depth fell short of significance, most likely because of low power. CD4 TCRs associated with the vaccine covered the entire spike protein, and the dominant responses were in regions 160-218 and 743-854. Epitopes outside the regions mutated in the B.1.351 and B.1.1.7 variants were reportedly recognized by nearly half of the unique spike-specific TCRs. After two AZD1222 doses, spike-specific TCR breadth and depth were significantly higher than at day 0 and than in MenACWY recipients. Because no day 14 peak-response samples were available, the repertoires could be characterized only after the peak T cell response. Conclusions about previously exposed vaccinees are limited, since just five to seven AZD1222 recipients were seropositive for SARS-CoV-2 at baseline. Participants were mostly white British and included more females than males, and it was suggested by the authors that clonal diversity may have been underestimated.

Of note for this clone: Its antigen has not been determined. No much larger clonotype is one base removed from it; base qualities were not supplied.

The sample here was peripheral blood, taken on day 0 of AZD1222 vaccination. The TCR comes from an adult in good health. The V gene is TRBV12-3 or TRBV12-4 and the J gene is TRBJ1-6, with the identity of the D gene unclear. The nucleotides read TGTGCCAGCAGTTTAACGCGAGGTGCCCTCCACTTT. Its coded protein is CASSLTRGALHF.